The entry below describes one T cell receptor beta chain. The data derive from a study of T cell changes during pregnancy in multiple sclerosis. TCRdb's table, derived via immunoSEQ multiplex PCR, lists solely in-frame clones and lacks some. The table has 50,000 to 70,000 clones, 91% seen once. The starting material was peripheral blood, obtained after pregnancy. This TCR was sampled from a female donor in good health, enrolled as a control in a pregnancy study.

CDR3 sequence reads: CAVSMGQGRPDTQYF. For the CDR3, the DNA is TGTGCAGTTTCGATGGGACAGGGGAGGCCAGATACGCAGTATTTT. The chain is built from TRBV30 and TRBJ2-3; TRBD1 matches at 10 bases. The germline V gene encodes CDR1 GTSNPN and CDR2 SVGIG (reference sequence). The CDR3 sequence is 15 residues long.